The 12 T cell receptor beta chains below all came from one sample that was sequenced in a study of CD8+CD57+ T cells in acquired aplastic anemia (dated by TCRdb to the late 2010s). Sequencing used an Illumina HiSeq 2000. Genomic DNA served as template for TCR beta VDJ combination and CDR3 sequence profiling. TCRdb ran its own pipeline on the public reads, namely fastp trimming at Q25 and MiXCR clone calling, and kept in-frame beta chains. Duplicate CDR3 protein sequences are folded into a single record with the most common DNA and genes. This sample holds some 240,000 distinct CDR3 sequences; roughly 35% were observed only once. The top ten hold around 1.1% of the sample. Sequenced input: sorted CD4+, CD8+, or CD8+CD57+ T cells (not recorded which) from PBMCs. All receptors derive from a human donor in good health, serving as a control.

For the CDR3, the DNA is TGTGCCAGCAGTCTATCCTTCGGGGATGAAGCTTTCTTT. Its translation: CASSLSFGDEAFF. The chain recombines TRBV6-1 with TRBJ1-1; D unresolved. CDR1 is MNHNS, CDR2 SASEGT, per germline. V gave up 5 bases and J gave up 7 bases, with 14 bases separating them. The CDR3 extends over 13 amino acids.

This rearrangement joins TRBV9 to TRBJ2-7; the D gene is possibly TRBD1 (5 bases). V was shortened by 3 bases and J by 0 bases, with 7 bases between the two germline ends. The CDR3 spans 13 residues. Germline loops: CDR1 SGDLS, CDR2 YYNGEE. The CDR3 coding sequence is TGTGCCAGCAGCGCCAGGGACTCCTACGAGCAGTACTTC. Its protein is CASSARDSYEQYF.

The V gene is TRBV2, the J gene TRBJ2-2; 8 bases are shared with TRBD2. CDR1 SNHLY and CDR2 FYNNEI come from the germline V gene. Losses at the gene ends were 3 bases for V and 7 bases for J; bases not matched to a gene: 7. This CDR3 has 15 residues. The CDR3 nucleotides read TGTGCCAGCAGTGAGAGTAGCGGGGACATCGGGGAGCTGTTTTTT. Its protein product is CASSESSGDIGELFF. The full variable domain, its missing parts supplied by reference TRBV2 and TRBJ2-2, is EPEVTQTPSHQVTQMGQEVILRCVPISNHLYFYWYRQILGQKVEFLVSFYNNEISEKSEIFDDQFSVERPDGSNFTLKIRSTKLEDSAMYFCASSESSGDIGELFFGEGSRLTVL.

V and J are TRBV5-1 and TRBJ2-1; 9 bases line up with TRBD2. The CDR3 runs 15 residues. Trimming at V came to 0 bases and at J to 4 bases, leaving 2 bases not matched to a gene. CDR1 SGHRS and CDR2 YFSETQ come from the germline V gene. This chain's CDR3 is CASSLGGGAYNEQFF. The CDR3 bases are TGCGCCAGCAGCTTGGGCGGGGGGGCTTACAATGAGCAGTTCTTC.

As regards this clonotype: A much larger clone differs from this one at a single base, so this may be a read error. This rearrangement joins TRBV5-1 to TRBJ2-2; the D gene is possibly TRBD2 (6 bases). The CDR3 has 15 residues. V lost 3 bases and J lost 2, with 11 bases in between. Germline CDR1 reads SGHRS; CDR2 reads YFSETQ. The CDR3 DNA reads TGCGCCAGCAGCTCTTCACTAGCCAACACCGGGGAGCTGTTTTTT. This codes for CASSSSLANTGELFF.

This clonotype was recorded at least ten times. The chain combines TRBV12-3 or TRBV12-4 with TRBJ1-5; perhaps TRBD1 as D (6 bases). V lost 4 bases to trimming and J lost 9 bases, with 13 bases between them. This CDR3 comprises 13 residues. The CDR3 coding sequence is TGTGCCAGCAGTTCACTTAGGGGGGGGCCCCAGCATTTT. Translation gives CASSSLRGGPQHF.

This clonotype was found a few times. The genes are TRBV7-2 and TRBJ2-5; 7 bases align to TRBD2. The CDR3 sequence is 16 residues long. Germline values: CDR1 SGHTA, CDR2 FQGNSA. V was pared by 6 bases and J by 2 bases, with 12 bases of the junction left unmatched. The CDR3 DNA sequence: TGTGCCAGCAGGATGGGGCGGGGGAGAGCGCAAGAGACCCAGTACTTC. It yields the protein CASRMGRGRAQETQYF.

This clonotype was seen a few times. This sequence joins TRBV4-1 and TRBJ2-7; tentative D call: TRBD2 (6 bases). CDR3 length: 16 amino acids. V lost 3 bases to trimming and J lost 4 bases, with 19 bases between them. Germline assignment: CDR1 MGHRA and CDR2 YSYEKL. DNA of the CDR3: TGCGCCAGCAGCCACCTTGAGGGCGGGACGAAATACGAGCAGTACTTC. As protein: CASSHLEGGTKYEQYF.

CDR3 amino acids: CSAKRDFQTGSYNEQFF. DNA for the CDR3: TGCAGTGCTAAACGGGACTTCCAAACTGGGTCCTACAATGAGCAGTTCTTC. The chain carries TRBV20-1 and TRBJ2-1; a possible D gene is TRBD2 (6 bases). The V end was cut by 4 bases, the J end by 1 base, with 20 bases between. The CDR3 is 17 residues long. Per the germline V gene, CDR1 is DFQATT and CDR2 is SNEGSKA (reference sequence).

The chain's CDR3 is CATSRDGPSVSYGYTF. CDR3 nucleotide sequence: TGTGCCACCAGCAGAGATGGACCGTCAGTATCCTATGGCTACACCTTC. The chain links TRBV15 to TRBJ1-2; D is ambiguous. Germline CDR1 reads LNHNV; CDR2 reads YYDKDF (reference sequence). The CDR3 covers 16 residues. The germline V and J ends were trimmed by 0 bases and 4 bases, with 15 bases remaining between them.

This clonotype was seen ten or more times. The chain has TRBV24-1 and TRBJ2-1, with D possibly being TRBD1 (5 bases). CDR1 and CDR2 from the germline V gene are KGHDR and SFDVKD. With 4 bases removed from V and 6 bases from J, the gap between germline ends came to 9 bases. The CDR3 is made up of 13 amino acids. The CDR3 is CATSDHRGNEQFF. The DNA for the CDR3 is TGTGCCACCAGTGACCATAGGGGCAATGAGCAGTTCTTC.

The CDR3 bases are TGTGCCAGTAGTATCAACGGGAACACTGAAAAACTGTTTTTT. This codes for CASSINGNTEKLFF. The V and J genes are TRBV19 and TRBJ1-4; D gene uncertain. The CDR3 is made up of 14 amino acids. V was trimmed by 3 bases and J by 7 bases, leaving 12 bases between them. Germline loops: CDR1 LNHDA, CDR2 SQIVND (reference sequence).